This T cell receptor (beta chain) was recorded in a study of cytomegalovirus exposure and HLA in healthy donors. General study points: The study recorded around 160 TCR beta chains that were cytomegalovirus-associated. A few CMV-associated chains were confirmed in vitro to be specific for CMV antigens. An Asian-associated ancestry cluster reportedly showed fewer N-insertions than the approximately 660-donor mean in a later analysis.

Use of 60 Vbeta and 13 Jbeta primers characterized the PCR. Method: immunoSEQ multiplex PCR; TCRdb's copy keeps in-frame clones and lacks some. The sample records around 94,000 clones, around 76% being singletons. Participants comprised healthy donors of bone marrow. A remark on this clone: Its antigen is not identified.

The receptor was isolated from an older woman in good health and CMV-seropositive. The sample consisted of PBMCs.

The DNA of the CDR3 is TGTGCCAGCTCACTCAACAGGGGATCGACGGAGCCCCAGCATTTT. Translating gives CASSLNRGSTEPQHF. The V call is TRBV18, the J call TRBJ1-5; TRBD1 aligns across 7 bases. This CDR3 has 15 residues. The V gene end was trimmed by 4 bases and the J gene end by 8 bases; junction bases not matched to a gene: 11. Germline V CDR1 and CDR2: KGHSH, LQKENI.